This T cell receptor beta chain was sequenced for a study of T cell repertoires in cytomegalovirus infection. Across the whole study: Evidence of both CMV infection and a matching HLA type came from public TCR beta signatures.

Study-level findings and limits: Cumulative frequency (of public TCR beta family members) identified carriers of CMV plus the relevant HLA. Dominant in the ex vivo response were TCR beta clonotypes restricted by HLA-C and specific for CMV.

Germline CDR1 and CDR2: MNHEY and SVGAGI. The CDR3 length is 16 residues. Between the trimmed V and J ends, which lost 1 base and 0 bases, there was a span of 9 bases. One entry per CDR3 protein results from TCRdb running MiXCR on the reads. The data hold 650,000 to 900,000 distinct CDR3 sequences, with almost 30% observed a single time. This clonotype was found a few times. Its antigen is unknown. The material sequenced was cultured CD8+ T cells from PBMCs, taken from culture after CMV antigen stimulation. The J gene is TRBJ1-4, the V gene TRBV6-5; D not resolved. The sequence was collected from a human donor in good health (CMV status not recorded). Some clones in this sample may be carry-over from other donors' samples. Here the CDR3 reads CASSYYSGTTNEKLFF. For the CDR3, the DNA is TGTGCCAGCAGTTACTACTCTGGGACAACTAATGAAAAACTGTTTTTT.